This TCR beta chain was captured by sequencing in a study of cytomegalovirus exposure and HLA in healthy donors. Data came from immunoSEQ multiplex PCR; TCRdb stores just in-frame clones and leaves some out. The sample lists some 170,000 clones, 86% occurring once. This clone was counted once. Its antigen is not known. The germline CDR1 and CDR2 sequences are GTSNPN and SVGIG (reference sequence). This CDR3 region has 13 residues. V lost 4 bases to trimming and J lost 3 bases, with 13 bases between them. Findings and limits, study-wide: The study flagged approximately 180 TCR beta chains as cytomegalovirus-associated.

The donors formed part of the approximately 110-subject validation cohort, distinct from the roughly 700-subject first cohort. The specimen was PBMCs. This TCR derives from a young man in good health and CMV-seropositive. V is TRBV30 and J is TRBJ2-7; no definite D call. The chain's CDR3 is CAWNPSRDYEQYF. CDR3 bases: TGTGCCTGGAATCCTTCCAGAGACTACGAGCAGTACTTC.